Following are 22 T cell receptor beta chains from one sample sequenced in a study of blood T cell repertoires in COVID-19. TCRdb's table, derived via immunoSEQ multiplex PCR, lists solely in-frame clones and lacks some. The sample lists some 170,000 clones, roughly four fifths seen once, with 11% in the top ten. The material sequenced was peripheral blood. Source of these receptors: a man in his fifties or sixties with active or convalescent COVID-19.

Details on this clone: Without the conserved terminal phenylalanine or tryptophan, this CDR3 likely stems from a read error. No DNA is shown, since the ends of the CDR3 on it are uncertain; the CDR3 is the one TCRdb lists. The rearrangement links TRBV5-8 to TRBJ1-1. Germline CDR1 reads SGHTS; CDR2 reads YDEGEE. The length of the CDR3 is 13 amino acids, counting both ends. The CDR3 sequence: CASTLGVMMAGPL.

This clone was found once. The chain couples TRBV20-1 to TRBJ2-3, with TRBD2 matching 9 bases. CDR3 length equals 15 residues. Trimming at V came to 3 bases and at J to 6 bases, leaving 10 bases not matched to a gene. The germline CDR1 and CDR2 sequences are DFQATT and SNEGSKA (reference sequence). The CDR3 spells CSASPPERGADTQYF. The CDR3 DNA reads as TGCAGTGCTAGTCCCCCGGAGCGGGGGGCGGATACGCAGTATTTT.

This clone appeared a few times. The rearrangement joins TRBV5-5 to TRBJ1-2; 7 nucleotides line up with TRBD1. Germline V gene sequence: CDR1 SGHKS, CDR2 YYEKEE (reference sequence). The CDR3 has 13 residues. V shed 0 bases, J shed 8 bases, and the junction held 4 bases outside the gene matches. Here the CDR3 reads CASSLAQGEGYTF. The CDR3 nucleotides are TGTGCCAGCAGCTTGGCCCAGGGGGAAGGCTACACCTTC.

The gene calls are TRBV7-9 and TRBJ2-7, with D perhaps TRBD1 (6 bases). With 3 bases removed from V and 6 bases from J, the gap between germline ends came to 21 bases. CDR3 length: 16 amino acids. Germline CDR1 and CDR2: SEHNR and FQNEAQ (reference sequence). CDR3 sequence: CASSLGQGSTFTEQYF. DNA for the CDR3: TGTGCCAGCAGCTTGGGGCAGGGGTCCACTTTTACCGAGCAGTACTTC.

The V gene is TRBV14, the J gene TRBJ2-7; D uncertain. CDR1 and CDR2 from the germline V gene are SGHDN and FVKESK. The CDR3 is 18 residues long. Trimming took 0 bases from V and 0 from J, leaving 18 bases between them. The CDR3 is CASSQEIMSPRSSYEQYF. CDR3 sequence (DNA): TGTGCCAGCAGCCAAGAAATTATGTCACCAAGGAGCTCCTACGAGCAGTACTTC.

This clone was seen many times. CDR3 bases: TGTGCCACCCACCAGGGGGGAGGAAACACCATATATTTT. It specifies CATHQGGGNTIYF. This chain joins TRBV10-3 and TRBJ1-3, with 7 bases aligning to TRBD1. After removal of 10 bases from V and 4 bases from J, the junction contained 7 bases not matched to a gene. This CDR3 contains 13 residues. CDR1 and CDR2 (germline): ENHRY, SYGVKD.

The chain employs TRBV2 and TRBJ2-5; D gene unclear. The CDR3 runs to 15 residues. Trimming removed 7 bases from V and 2 bases from J, with 17 bases in between. Germline CDR1 and CDR2: SNHLY and FYNNEI. The CDR3: CASNGFRVPQETQYF. The CDR3 nucleotides are TGTGCCAGCAATGGATTTCGGGTCCCACAAGAGACCCAGTACTTC. The full variable domain, with the rest looked up from reference TRBV2 and TRBJ2-5, is EPEVTQTPSHQVTQMGQEVILRCVPISNHLYFYWYRQILGQKVEFLVSFYNNEISEKSEIFDDQFSVERPDGSNFTLKIRSTKLEDSAMYFCASNGFRVPQETQYFGPGTRLLVL.

In the case of this clone: The sample has other DNA sequences that encode this CDR3 too. In nucleotides, the CDR3 is TGCGCCAGCAGCTTGGGGACTAGCGGCAAAGAGACCCAGTACTTC. Translation: CASSLGTSGKETQYF. The rearrangement links TRBV5-1 to TRBJ2-5; 10 bases map to TRBD2. Germline V CDR1 and CDR2: SGHRS, YFSETQ. With V trimmed by 0 bases and J by 3 bases, 2 bases remained unmatched. The CDR3 has 15 residues. The full variable domain, with the rest looked up from reference TRBV5-1 and TRBJ2-5, is KAGVTQTPRYLIKTRGQQVTLSCSPISGHRSVSWYQQTPGQGLQFLFEYFSETQRNKGNFPGRFSGRQFSNSRSEMNVSTLELGDSALYLCASSLGTSGKETQYFGPGTRLLVL.

The rearrangement links TRBV19 to TRBJ1-1; 11 bases are a match to TRBD1. CDR3 length: 17 amino acids. V lost 7 bases and J lost 5; bases outside the gene matches: 15. Germline CDR1 and CDR2: LNHDA and SQIVND (reference sequence). In DNA, the CDR3 is TGTGCCAGTACCCTCCGGGACAGGGGGTTTTCGGGTACTGAAGCTTTCTTT. Translated: CASTLRDRGFSGTEAFF.

This sequence joins TRBV6-2 or TRBV6-3 and TRBJ2-1; 12 bases are a match to TRBD2. V gave up 5 bases and J gave up 8 bases; unmatched junction bases: 7. The CDR3 is made up of 15 amino acids. The germline V gene has CDR1 MNHEY and CDR2 SVGEGT. CDR3 sequence: CASSLPSGGAYEQFF. The CDR3 DNA follows: TGTGCCAGCAGTCTCCCTAGCGGGGGGGCCTATGAGCAGTTCTTC.

This chain connects TRBV5-6 to TRBJ2-7, with 9 positions matching TRBD2. The CDR3 extends over 15 amino acids. The J segment lost 3 bases and the V segment lost 0 bases, leaving 4 bases of the junction unmatched. CDR1 and CDR2 from the germline V gene are SGHDT and YYEEEE. The CDR3 sequence: CASSLVVTSGYEQYF. In nucleotides, the CDR3 is TGTGCCAGCAGCTTGGTTGTGACTAGCGGCTACGAGCAGTACTTC.

This chain links TRBV7-9 with TRBJ2-3; TRBD2 aligns across 9 bases. The CDR3 consists of 15 residues. The germline CDR1 and CDR2 sequences are SEHNR and FQNEAQ (reference sequence). The junction had 5 bases not matched to a gene; V was cut back by 5 bases and J by 2 bases. CDR3: CASSPLAGVTDTQYF. CDR3 bases: TGTGCCAGCAGCCCGTTAGCGGGGGTCACAGATACGCAGTATTTT.

The V gene is TRBV28, the J gene TRBJ1-3; D ambiguous. Germline V gives CDR1 MDHEN, CDR2 SYDVKM. CDR3 length: 14 amino acids. The ends were cut back, 7 bases at V and 0 bases at J, with 10 bases in the middle. The CDR3 protein is CASNGVNSGNTIYF. The CDR3 DNA reads TGTGCCAGCAACGGGGTAAACTCTGGAAACACCATATATTTT.

The CDR3 region is CASSHPPGLAGATDTQYF. Here the CDR3 DNA reads TGTGCCAGCAGCCACCCCCCTGGACTAGCGGGAGCTACAGATACGCAGTATTTT. The V call is TRBV3-1 (or the pseudogene TRBV3-2), the J call TRBJ2-3; TRBD2 matches at 13 bases. From germline, CDR1 is LGHDT and CDR2 YNNKEL (reference sequence). V was clipped by 3 bases and J by 3 bases; unmatched bases: 9. This CDR3 has 18 residues.

V and J are TRBV6-6 and TRBJ1-2; the match to TRBD1 covers 7 bases. CDR1 is MNHNY and CDR2 is SVGAGI in the germline V gene (reference sequence). The CDR3 is 14 amino acids. The ends lost 3 bases at V and 2 bases at J; junction bases unmatched: 3. The CDR3 sequence is CASSYQTGNYGYTF. The CDR3 DNA reads TGTGCCAGCAGTTATCAGACAGGGAACTATGGCTACACCTTC.

This chain connects TRBV2 to TRBJ2-5; tentatively, D is TRBD1 (7 bases). Germline assignment: CDR1 SNHLY and CDR2 FYNNEI. Trimming left V 0 bases short and J 5 bases short, with 16 bases between. The CDR3 length is 16 residues. The chain's CDR3 is CASSEAGLAGGETQYF. DNA for the CDR3: TGTGCCAGCAGTGAAGCAGGGCTTGCAGGGGGGGAGACCCAGTACTTC.

The genes are TRBV28 and TRBJ2-7; D may be TRBD2 (6 bases). Trimming pared 2 bases from V and 0 bases from J, leaving 8 bases between. The CDR3 length is 14 residues. Germline lookup yields CDR1 MDHEN and CDR2 SYDVKM. The CDR3 reads CASSLGGSSYEQYF. As DNA, the CDR3 is TGTGCCAGCAGTTTAGGAGGGTCCTCCTACGAGCAGTACTTC.

The chain is built from TRBV5-1 and TRBJ2-1, with 9 nucleotides matching TRBD2. The CDR3 contains 16 residues. Germline loops: CDR1 SGHRS, CDR2 YFSETQ. V was clipped by 0 bases and J by 4 bases; unmatched bases: 5. In nucleotides, the CDR3 is TGCGCCAGCAGCTTGGATCCTAGCGGGACTTACAATGAGCAGTTCTTC. It is translated as CASSLDPSGTYNEQFF.

The rearrangement joins TRBV18 to TRBJ2-7; the match to TRBD1 covers 8 bases. CDR1 and CDR2 (germline): KGHSH, LQKENI. Trimming at V came to 4 bases and at J to 7 bases, leaving 12 bases not matched to a gene. This CDR3 is 15 amino acids long. The CDR3 protein is CASSLTGQGLGEQYF. CDR3 DNA: TGTGCCAGCTCACTCACCGGACAGGGCTTAGGGGAGCAGTACTTC.

The chain links TRBV7-8 to TRBJ1-2, with TRBD1 matching over 8 bases. The V and J ends lost 3 bases and 3 bases, in that order; junction bases with no gene match: 6. This CDR3 has 15 residues. Germline CDR1 reads SGHVS; CDR2 reads FQNEAQ. The CDR3 DNA is TGTGCCAGCAGCTTGGGACAGGCGAAACACTATGGCTACACCTTC. Its translation: CASSLGQAKHYGYTF.

This sequence joins TRBV28 and TRBJ2-1; tentative D call: TRBD1 (5 bases). Germline-derived CDR1 and CDR2 are MDHEN and SYDVKM. V gave up 5 bases and J gave up 9 bases, with 23 bases separating them. The CDR3 runs to 16 residues. In DNA, the CDR3 is TGTGCCAGCAGTCCCCATGGGGCTCCAGGCGATTTTGAGCAGTTCTTC. Amino acid sequence: CASSPHGAPGDFEQFF.

The genes are TRBV10-3 and TRBJ2-1, with 12 bases lining up with TRBD2. Germline CDR1 ENHRY, CDR2 SYGVKD. With 4 bases clipped from V and 7 bases from J, the junction kept 5 bases outside the gene matches. The length of the CDR3 is 15 residues. CDR3 sequence (DNA): TGTGCCATCAGTGCCTTACTAGCGGGAGGTAATGAGCAGTTCTTC. It codes for CAISALLAGGNEQFF.